Detailed here is one T cell receptor (beta chain). Its antigen is still unknown. Using immunoSEQ multiplex PCR, the repertoire was profiled, and TCRdb retains in-frame clones only, with some absent. Of some 150,000 clones in the sample, just over 90% are singletons; the top ten hold around 1%. This entry is derived from a study of T cell responses to AZD1222 COVID-19 vaccine. Findings and caveats of the study: White British donors predominated, females outnumbered males, and clonal diversity was possibly underestimated.

From germline, CDR1 is SGHTS and CDR2 YDEGEE. CDR3 length: 11 amino acids. The ends were cut back, 1 base at V and 10 bases at J, with 8 bases in the middle. The sample in question was peripheral blood, obtained on day 0 of MenACWY control vaccination. This TCR was sampled from an adult in good health. This chain connects TRBV5-8 to TRBJ1-1; D is ambiguous. CDR3 DNA sequence: TGTGCCAGCAGCTTGCGGGAAACAGCTTTCTTT. Its protein product is CASSLRETAFF.